The TCR beta chain described here comes from a study of blood T cells in healthy people across ages (dated by TCRdb to 2013 to 2016). With respect to the entire study: Template switching captured roughly one uniquely barcoded TCR beta cDNA molecule per two T cells in model experiments. Four age groups were formed from the donors: young (average approximately 15 years), middle-aged (less than 40), aged (about 62) and long-lived (less than 85). Using deep sequencing normalized with unique cDNA molecular identifiers, the study measured how TCR beta repertoire diversity changes with age. For two donors (one aged 18 to 29 and one aged 80 or older), the study analyzed two additional independent replicas of 1 million unique cDNA reads from the same blood draw. The research as a whole found: The percentage of naive T cells measured by flow cytometry correlated strongly with observed TCR beta diversity. Estimates of total diversity based on one million sequenced T cells were regarded as lower bounds and as underestimates. Observed TCR beta diversity per million T cells fell roughly linearly with age, and a significant reduction was already apparent by age around 40. Because the CMV infection status of the donors was unknown, age-related changes in expanded clonotypes may potentially have been confounded. The long-lived group showed more naive CD4+ T cells, fewer expanded clones and increased TCR diversity than the aged group, suggesting age selection. Because profiling used bulk unsorted PBMCs, naive and antigen-experienced compartments could not be compared conclusively.

The germline V gene (reference sequence) provides CDR1 SGHNT and CDR2 YYREEE. From cysteine to phenylalanine, the CDR3 is 18 amino acids long. The retained sequence is limited to the CDR3, 54 bases, with the frame set at the first base. Trimmed from V: 0 bases; trimmed from J: 0 bases; junction bases lacking a gene match: 5. A remark on this clonotype: Its antigen is currently not known. Base-call qualities are not available, and no considerably larger clone is one nucleotide away.

Systemically healthy Caucasian individuals from Russia, roughly 40 in total and aged roughly 6 to 95 years, were included as donors. Each donor gave ten milliliters of peripheral blood, collected into EDTA-treated Vacutainer tubes. Ficoll-Paque density-gradient centrifugation was used to isolate PBMCs, with at least 6 million obtained per sample. Total RNA, at least 6 micrograms per sample, was extracted from PBMCs with Trizol reagent. For every donor, flow cytometry on a PBMC aliquot measured the percentage of naive CD45RAhigh/CD27high T cells. Libraries were prepared through 5' RACE. TCRdb lists the instrument as Illumina HiSeq 2500. A second PCR of roughly 7 to 11 cycles was performed with a sample-barcoded 5' primer and a J-beta primer mix. Each TCR beta cDNA molecule received a unique molecular identifier from a template-switch 5' adaptor carrying 12 random nucleotides. Each sample yielded at least 3 million CDR3-containing paired-end reads. The Mint cDNA synthesis kit, primed by a TRBC-specific oligonucleotide, was used to synthesize first-strand cDNA from all RNA. Following uracil-DNA glycosylase treatment, all cDNA underwent a first 18-cycle PCR with the universal primers M1SS and BC2_uni_R. On the study's bioinformatics: Normalization of each sample was performed by random selection of 1 million high-quality reads, each carrying a distinct molecular identifier. Reads sharing molecular identifiers were discarded rather than binned into consensus sequences. MiTCR, with a Q25 quality threshold and the strictest error-elimination algorithm, was used for CDR3 identification, clonotype clustering and error correction. A nonparametric unseen species model with Euler transformation was used to estimate a lower bound on total TCR beta diversity. TCRdb applied fastp at Q25 and MiXCR to the public reads, then kept only in-frame beta chains. Each record represents a unique CDR3 protein, reported with the most common genes and DNA among its rows. These V and J calls rely on TCRdb rather than the paper's analysis. Present in this sample are hundreds of thousands of distinct CDR3 sequences, under 30% of which were seen just once. Approximately 8.7% of the sample comes from the top ten.

Separately, the same data were catalogued under a study of T cells of mothers and their children. Per that second paper: Donors were nine systemically healthy Caucasian individuals: three mothers and their six children. cDNA synthesis used all of the extracted RNA, with approximately 1.4 ug of RNA in each 15 ul reaction. Sample barcodes and 2-4 random nucleotides were added via the M1S primer in the second PCR. Over 8 million TCR beta CDR3 reads were obtained for each mother, and 3 million to 3.5 million reads were obtained for each child. In both related and unrelated pairs, thymic selection shapes the output of TCR recombination in a similar way, with inherited differences having only a minor effect. Normalized repertoire overlap was always found to be slightly, but never significantly, higher in related mother-child pairs than in unrelated mother-child pairs. Persistent microchimeric T cell clones were not detected, at a sensitivity of approximately 100 clones per million clonotypes. To look for features that set related mother-child pairs apart from unrelated individuals, the researchers ran deep NGS to compare the TCR beta repertoires of mothers and children. The mean age was approximately 41 +/- 4 years for the mothers and about 12 +/- 4 years for the children. After adapters were ligated using NEBNext reagents, the libraries underwent 100+100 nt paired-end sequencing on an Illumina HiSeq 2000. To prevent cross-contamination, the mother and child libraries were prepared a month apart and were sequenced in separate runs. For each donor, between roughly 450,000 and 2,300,000 distinct TCR beta clonotypes were identified. Naive TCR beta clonotypes were estimated from low-frequency clonotypes matched to each donor's FACS-determined naive share, without sorting.

The sequence was collected from a boy aged 5-17 years in good health. The rearranged chain carries TRBV5-4 and TRBJ2-3; 12 middle bases align to TRBD2. The sequencing input was blood. The encoded CDR3 is CASSLALAGGASTDTQYF. The DNA reads as follows: TGTGCCAGCAGCTTGGCACTAGCGGGAGGCGCGAGCACAGATACGCAGTATTTT.